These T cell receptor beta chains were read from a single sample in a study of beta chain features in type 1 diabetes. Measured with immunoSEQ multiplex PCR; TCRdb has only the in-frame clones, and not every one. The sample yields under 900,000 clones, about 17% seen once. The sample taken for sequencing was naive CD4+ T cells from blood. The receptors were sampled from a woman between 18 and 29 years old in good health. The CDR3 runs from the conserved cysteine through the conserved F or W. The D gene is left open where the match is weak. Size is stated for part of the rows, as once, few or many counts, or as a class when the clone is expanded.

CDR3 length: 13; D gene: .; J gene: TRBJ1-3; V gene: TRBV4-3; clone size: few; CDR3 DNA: TGCGCCAGCAGCCAAGCTGGGATTAACACCATATATTTT; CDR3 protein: CASSQAGINTIYF
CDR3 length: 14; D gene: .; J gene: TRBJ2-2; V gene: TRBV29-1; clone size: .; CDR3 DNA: TGCAGCGTCCACCTAGCGCGAAAAACCGGGGAGCTGTTTTTT; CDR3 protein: CSVHLARKTGELFF
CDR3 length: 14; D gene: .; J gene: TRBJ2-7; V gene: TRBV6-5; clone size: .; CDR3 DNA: TGTGCCAGCAGTAGCCCCCAGCGTTCCTACGAGCAGTACTTC; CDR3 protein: CASSSPQRSYEQYF
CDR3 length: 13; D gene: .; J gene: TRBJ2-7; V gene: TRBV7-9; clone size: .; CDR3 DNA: TGTGCCAGCAGCTTAGACGGACCCTACGAGCAGTACTTC; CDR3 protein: CASSLDGPYEQYF
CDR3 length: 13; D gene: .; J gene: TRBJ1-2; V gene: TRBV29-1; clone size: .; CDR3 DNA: TGCAGCGTTGATGGGAGGGGTAACTATGGCTACACCTTC; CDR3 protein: CSVDGRGNYGYTF
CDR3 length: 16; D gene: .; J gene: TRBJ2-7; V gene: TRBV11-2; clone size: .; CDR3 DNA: TGTGCCAGCAGCTTAGTCCGGGGGACCAGCTCCTACGAGCAGTACTTC; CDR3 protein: CASSLVRGTSSYEQYF
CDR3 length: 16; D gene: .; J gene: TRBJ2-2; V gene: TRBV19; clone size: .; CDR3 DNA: TGTGCCAGTAGTAGCCAGCCGGGAGTTAAAACCGGGGAGCTGTTTTTT; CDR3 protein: CASSSQPGVKTGELFF
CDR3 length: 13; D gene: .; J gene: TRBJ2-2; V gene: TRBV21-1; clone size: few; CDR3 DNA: TGTGCCAGCAGCAATTTCCGCGGGGGAGGGCTGTTTTTT; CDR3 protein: CASSNFRGGGLFF
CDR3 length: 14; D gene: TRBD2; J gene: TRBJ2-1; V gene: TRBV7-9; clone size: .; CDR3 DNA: TGTGCCAGCAGCTTAGGTGGGACTAGAGGGGAGCAGTTCTTC; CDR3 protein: CASSLGGTRGEQFF
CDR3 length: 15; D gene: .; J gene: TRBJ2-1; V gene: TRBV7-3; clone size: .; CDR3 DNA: TGTGCCAGCAGCCCCTGGCGGGCTTCCTACAATGAGCAGTTCTTC; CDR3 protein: CASSPWRASYNEQFF
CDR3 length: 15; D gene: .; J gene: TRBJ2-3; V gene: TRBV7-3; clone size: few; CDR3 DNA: TGTGCCAGCAGCTTAAGAGGAGGATGGGAAGATACGCAGTATTTT; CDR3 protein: CASSLRGGWEDTQYF
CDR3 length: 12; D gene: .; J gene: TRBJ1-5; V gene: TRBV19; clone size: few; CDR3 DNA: TGTGCCAGTAGTGAGGACAAGCAGCCCCAGCATTTT; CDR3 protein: CASSEDKQPQHF